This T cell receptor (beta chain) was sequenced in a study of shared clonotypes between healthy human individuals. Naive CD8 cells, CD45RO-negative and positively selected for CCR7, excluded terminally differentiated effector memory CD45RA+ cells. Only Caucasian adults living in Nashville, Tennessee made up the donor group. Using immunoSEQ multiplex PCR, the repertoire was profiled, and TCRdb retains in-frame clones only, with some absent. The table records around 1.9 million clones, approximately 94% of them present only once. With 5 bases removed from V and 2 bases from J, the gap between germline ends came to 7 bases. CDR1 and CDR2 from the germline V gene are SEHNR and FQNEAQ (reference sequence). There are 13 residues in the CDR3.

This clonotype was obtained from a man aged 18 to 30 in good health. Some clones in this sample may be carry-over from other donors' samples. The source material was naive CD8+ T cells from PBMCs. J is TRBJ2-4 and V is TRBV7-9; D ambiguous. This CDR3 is CASSGSSKNIQYF. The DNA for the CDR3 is TGTGCCAGCAGCGGGTCCTCCAAAAACATTCAGTACTTC. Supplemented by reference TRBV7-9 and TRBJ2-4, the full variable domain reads DTGVSQNPRHKITKRGQNVTFRCDPISEHNRLYWYRQTLGQGPEFLTYFQNEAQLEKSRLLSDRFSAERPKGSFSTLEIQRTEQGDSAMYLCASSGSSKNIQYFGAGTRLSVL.